This T cell receptor (beta chain) was captured by sequencing in a study of T-cell reconstitution after alpha-beta-depleted transplantation in children. With V trimmed by 2 bases and J by 9 bases, 12 bases remained unmatched. The CDR3 length is 15 residues. The germline gives CDR1 GTSNPN, CDR2 SVGIG (reference sequence). The TCRbeta library was prepared with unique molecular identifiers. TCRdb itself ran the PCR reads through MiXCR, one entry per CDR3 protein. The sample records some 490,000 distinct CDR3 sequences, approximately 12% being singletons. The sequences come from PBMCs from the stem cell graft donor, collected from the stem cell graft. The chain joins TRBV30 to TRBJ2-1; 8 bases are shared with TRBD2. The receptor comes from a human donor who donated a stem cell graft to a child with combined immunodeficiency. The CDR3 loop is CAWSRGLGDGGEQFF. CDR3 nucleotides: TGTGCCTGGAGTAGGGGACTAGGGGACGGGGGTGAGCAGTTCTTC.